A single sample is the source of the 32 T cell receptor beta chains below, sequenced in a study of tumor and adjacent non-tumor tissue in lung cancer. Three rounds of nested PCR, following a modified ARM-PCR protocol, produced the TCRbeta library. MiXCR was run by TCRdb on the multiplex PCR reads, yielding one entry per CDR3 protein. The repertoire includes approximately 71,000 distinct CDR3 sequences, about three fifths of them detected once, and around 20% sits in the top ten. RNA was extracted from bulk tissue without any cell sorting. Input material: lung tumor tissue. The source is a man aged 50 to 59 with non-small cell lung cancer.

The CDR3 sequence is CASSRDSEWSPLHF. CDR3 in DNA: TGTGCCAGCTCACGGGACAGCGAATGGTCACCCCTCCACTTT. This chain uses TRBV18 with TRBJ1-6; 7 bases match TRBD1. After removal of 4 bases from V and 10 bases from J, the junction contained 7 bases not matched to a gene. The CDR3 consists of 14 residues. Germline CDR1 is KGHSH and CDR2 is LQKENI.

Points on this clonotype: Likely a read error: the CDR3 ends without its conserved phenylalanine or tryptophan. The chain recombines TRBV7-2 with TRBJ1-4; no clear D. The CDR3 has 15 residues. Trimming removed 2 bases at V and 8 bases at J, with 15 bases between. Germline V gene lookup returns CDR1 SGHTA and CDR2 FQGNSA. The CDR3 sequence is CASSLIYASGEKLFY. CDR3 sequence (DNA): TGTGCCAGCAGCTTAATATACGCCTCGGGGGAAAAACTGTTTTAT.

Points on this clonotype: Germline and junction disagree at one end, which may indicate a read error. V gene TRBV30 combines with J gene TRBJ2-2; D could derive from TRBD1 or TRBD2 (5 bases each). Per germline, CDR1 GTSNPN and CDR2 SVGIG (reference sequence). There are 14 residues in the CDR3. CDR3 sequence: CAWTGKTSDGEPFF. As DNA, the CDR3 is TGTGCCTGGACAGGGAAGACCAGCGACGGGGAGCCGTTTTTT.

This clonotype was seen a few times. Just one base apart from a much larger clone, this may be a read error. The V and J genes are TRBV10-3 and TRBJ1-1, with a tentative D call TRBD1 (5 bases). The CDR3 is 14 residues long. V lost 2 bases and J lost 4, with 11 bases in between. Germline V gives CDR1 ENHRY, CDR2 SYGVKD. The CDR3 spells CAISERQRGTEAFF. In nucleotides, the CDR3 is TGTGCCATCAGTGAGCGGCAGAGGGGCACTGAAGCTTTCTTT.

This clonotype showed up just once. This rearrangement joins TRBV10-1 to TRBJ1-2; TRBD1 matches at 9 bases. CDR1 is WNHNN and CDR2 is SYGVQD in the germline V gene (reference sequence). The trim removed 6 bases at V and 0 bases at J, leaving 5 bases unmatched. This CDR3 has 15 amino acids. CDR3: CASRGDREANYGYTF. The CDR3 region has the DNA TGCGCCAGCAGGGGGGACAGGGAAGCTAACTATGGCTACACCTTC.

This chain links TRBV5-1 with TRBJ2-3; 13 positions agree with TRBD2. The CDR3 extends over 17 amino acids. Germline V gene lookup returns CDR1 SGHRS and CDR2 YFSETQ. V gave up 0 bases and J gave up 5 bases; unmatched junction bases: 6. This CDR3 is CASSLAWTSGSGDTQYF. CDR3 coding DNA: TGCGCCAGCAGCTTGGCTTGGACTAGCGGGAGTGGAGATACGCAGTATTTT.

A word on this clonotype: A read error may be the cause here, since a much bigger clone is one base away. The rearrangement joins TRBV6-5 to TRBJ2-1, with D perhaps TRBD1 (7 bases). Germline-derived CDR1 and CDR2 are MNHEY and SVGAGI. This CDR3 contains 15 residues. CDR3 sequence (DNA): TGTGCCAGCCTGAGGACAGGCGGGGCCTACAATGAGCTGTTCTTC. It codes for CASLRTGGAYNELFF.

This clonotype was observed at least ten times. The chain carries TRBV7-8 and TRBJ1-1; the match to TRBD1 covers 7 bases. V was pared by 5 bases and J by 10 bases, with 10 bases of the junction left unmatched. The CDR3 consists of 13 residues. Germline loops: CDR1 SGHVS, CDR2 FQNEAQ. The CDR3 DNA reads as TGTGCCAGCAGCCAGAGACAGGGTCTTAGAGCTTTCTTT. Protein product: CASSQRQGLRAFF.

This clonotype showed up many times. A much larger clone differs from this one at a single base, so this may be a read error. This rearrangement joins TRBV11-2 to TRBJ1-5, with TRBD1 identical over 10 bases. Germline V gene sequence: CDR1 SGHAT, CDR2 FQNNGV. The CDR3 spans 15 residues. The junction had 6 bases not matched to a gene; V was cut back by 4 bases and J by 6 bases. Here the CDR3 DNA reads TGTGCCAGCAGCTCAGAGGACAGGGGGGGTCAGCCCCAGCATTTT. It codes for CASSSEDRGGQPQHF.

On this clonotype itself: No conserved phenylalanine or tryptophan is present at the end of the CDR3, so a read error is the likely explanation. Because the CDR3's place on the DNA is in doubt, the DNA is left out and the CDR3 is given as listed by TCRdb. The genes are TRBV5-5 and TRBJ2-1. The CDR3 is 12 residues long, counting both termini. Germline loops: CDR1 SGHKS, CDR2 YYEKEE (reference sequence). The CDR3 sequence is CASSLVGYEQFS.

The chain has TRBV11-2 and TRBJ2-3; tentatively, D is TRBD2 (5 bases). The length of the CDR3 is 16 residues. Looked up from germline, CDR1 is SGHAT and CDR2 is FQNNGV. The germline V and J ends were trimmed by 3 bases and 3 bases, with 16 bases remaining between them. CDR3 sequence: CASSFSTGVPTDTQYF. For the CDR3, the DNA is TGTGCCAGCAGCTTTTCTACCGGGGTACCGACAGATACGCAGTATTTT.

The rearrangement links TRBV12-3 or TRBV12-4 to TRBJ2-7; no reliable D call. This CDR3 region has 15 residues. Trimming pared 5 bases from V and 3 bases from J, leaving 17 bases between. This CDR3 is CASSKPFGPIYEQYF. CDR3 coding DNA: TGTGCCAGCAGTAAACCCTTCGGGCCAATCTACGAGCAGTACTTC.

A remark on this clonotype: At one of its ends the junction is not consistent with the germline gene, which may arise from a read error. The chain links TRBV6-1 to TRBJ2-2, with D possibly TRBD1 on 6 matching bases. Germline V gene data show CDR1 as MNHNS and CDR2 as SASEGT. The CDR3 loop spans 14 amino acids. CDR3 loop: CTSTRKGETGELFF. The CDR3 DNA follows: TGTACCAGCACACGAAAGGGGGAAACCGGGGAGCTGTTTTTT.

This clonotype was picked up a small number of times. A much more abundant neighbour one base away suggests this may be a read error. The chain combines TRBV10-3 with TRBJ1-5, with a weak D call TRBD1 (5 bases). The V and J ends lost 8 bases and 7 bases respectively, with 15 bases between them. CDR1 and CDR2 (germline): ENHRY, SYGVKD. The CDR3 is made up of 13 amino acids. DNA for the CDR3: TGTGCCATCCGTTTGGAAGGGGCCCAGCCCCAGCATTTT. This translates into CAIRLEGAQPQHF.

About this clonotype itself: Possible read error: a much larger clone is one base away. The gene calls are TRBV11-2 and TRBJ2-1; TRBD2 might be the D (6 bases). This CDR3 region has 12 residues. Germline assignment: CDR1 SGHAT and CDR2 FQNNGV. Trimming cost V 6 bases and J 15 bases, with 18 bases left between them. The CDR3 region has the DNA TGTGCCAGCAGTACAGAGAGGACTAAGCTGTTCTTC. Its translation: CASSTERTKLFF.

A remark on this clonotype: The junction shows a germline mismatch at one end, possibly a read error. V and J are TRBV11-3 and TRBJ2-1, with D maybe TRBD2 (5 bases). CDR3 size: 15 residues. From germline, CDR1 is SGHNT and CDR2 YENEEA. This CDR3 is CASSLAGQSVNEQLF. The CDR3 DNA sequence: TGTGCCAGCAGCCTGGCGGGCCAGTCTGTCAATGAGCAGCTCTTC. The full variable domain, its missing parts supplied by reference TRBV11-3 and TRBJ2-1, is EAGVVQSPRYKIIEKKQPVAFWCNPISGHNTLYWYLQNLGQGPELLIRYENEEAVDDSQLPKDRFSAERLKGVDSTLKIQPAELGDSAVYLCASSLAGQSVNEQLFGPGTRLTVL.

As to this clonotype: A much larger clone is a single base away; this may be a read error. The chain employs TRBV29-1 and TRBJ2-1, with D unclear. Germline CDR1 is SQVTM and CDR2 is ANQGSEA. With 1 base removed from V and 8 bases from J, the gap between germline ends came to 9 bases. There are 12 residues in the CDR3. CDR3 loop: CSVEGRSDEQFF. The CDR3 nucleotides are TGCAGCGTTGAAGGACGGTCCGATGAGCAGTTCTTC.

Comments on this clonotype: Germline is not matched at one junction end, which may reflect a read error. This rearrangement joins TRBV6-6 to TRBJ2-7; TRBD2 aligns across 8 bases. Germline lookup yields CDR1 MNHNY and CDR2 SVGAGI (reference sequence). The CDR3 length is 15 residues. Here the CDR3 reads CTSCQGTSGRYEQYF. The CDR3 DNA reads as TGTACCAGCTGTCAGGGCACTAGCGGACGTTACGAGCAGTACTTC.

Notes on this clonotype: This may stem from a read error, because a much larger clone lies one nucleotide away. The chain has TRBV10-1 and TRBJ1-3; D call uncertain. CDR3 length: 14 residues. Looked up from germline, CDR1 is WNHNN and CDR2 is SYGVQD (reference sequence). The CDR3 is CASSEDFSGKTIYF. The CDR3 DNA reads TGCGCCAGCAGTGAGGACTTCTCTGGAAAGACCATATATTTT.

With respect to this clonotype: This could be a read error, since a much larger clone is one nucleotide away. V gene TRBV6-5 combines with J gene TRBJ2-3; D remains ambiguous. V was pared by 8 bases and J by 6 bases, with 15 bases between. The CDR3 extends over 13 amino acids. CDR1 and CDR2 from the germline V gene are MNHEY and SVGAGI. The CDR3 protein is CASGRRILDTQYF. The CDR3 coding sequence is TGTGCCAGCGGTCGCCGGATCTTGGATACGCAGTATTTT.

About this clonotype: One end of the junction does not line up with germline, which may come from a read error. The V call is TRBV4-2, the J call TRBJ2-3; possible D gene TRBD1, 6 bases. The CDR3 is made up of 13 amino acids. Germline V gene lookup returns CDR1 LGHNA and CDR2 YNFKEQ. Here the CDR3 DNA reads TGTGCCAGCAGCCAGGATATCGGAAGGGGGAAGAATTTT. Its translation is CASSQDIGRGKNF.

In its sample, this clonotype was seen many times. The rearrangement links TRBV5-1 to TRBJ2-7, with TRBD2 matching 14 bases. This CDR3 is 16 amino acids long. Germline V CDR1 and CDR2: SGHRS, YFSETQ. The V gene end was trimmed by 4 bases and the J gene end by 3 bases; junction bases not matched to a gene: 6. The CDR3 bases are TGCGCCAGCAGCAGGTGGACTAGCGGGGGGAGCTACGAGCAGTACTTC. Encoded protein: CASSRWTSGGSYEQYF.

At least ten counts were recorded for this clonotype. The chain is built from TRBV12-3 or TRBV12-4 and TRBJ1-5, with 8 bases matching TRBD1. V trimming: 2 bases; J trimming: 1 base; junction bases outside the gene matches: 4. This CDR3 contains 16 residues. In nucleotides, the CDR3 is TGTGCCAGCAGTTTACAGGGGGCGGGAAGCAATCAGCCCCAGCATTTT. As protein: CASSLQGAGSNQPQHF.

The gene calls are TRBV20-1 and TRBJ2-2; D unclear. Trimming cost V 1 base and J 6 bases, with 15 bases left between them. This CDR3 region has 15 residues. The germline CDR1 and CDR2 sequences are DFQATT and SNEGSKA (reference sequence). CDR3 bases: TGCAGTGCTAGAGTGTTGAATCTGGAAGCCGGGGAGCTGTTTTTT. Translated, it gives CSARVLNLEAGELFF.

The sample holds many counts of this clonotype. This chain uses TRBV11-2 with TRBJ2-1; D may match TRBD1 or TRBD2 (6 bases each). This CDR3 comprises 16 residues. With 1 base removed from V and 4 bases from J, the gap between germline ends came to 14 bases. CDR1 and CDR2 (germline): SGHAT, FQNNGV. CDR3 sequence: CASSLGSGAAYNEQFF. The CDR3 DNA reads TGTGCCAGCAGCTTAGGGTCGGGGGCAGCTTACAATGAGCAGTTCTTC.

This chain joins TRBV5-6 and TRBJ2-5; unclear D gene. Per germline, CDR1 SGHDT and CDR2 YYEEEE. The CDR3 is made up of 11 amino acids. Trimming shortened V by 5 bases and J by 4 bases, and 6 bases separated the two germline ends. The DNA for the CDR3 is TGTGCCAGCAGGCGACGAGAGACCCAGTACTTC. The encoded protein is CASRRRETQYF.

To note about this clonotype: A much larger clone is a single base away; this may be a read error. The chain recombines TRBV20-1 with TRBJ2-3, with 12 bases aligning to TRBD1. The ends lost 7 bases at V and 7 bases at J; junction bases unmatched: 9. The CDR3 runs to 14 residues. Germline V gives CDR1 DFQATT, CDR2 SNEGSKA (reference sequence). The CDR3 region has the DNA TGCAGTGTTGCACCGGGACAGGGGGCTAATACGCAGTATTTT. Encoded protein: CSVAPGQGANTQYF.

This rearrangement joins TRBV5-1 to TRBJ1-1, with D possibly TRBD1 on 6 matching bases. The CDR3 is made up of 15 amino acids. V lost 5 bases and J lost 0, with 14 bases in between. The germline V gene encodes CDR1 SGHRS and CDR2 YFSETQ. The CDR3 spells CASRKRTAMNTEAFF. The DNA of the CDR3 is TGCGCCAGCAGAAAAAGGACAGCCATGAACACTGAAGCTTTCTTT.

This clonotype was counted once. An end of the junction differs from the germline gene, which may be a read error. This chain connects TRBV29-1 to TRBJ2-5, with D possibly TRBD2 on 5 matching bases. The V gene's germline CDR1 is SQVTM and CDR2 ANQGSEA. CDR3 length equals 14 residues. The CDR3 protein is CSVPPSSQGETQYF. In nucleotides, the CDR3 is TGTAGCGTCCCGCCTAGCAGCCAAGGGGAGACCCAGTACTTC. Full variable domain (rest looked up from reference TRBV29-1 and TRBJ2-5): SAVISQKPSRDICQRGTSLTIQCQVDSQVTMMFWYRQQPGQSLTLIATANQGSEATYESGFVIDKFPISRPNLTFSTLTVSNMSPEDSSIYLCSVPPSSQGETQYFGPGTRLLVL.

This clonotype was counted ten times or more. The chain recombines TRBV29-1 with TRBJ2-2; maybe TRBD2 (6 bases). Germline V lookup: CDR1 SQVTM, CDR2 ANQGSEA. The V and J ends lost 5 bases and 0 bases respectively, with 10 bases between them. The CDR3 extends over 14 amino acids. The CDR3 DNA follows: TGCAGCGTTACTAGCCCCACGAACACCGGGGAGCTGTTTTTT. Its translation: CSVTSPTNTGELFF.

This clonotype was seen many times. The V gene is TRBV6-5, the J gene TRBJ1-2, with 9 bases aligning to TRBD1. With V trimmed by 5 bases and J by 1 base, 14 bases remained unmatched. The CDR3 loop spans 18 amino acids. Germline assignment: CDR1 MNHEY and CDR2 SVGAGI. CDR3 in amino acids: CASSRGLQGAENNYGYTF. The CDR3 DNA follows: TGTGCCAGCAGTAGAGGGTTACAGGGGGCTGAGAATAACTATGGCTACACCTTC.

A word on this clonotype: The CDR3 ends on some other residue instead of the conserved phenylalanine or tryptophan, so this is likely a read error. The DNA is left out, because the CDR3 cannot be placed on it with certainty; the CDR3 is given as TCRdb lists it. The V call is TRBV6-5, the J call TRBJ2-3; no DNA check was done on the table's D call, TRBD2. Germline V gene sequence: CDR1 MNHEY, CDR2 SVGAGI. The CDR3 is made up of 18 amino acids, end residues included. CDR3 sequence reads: CASSRSPGSGLGMDTHYL.